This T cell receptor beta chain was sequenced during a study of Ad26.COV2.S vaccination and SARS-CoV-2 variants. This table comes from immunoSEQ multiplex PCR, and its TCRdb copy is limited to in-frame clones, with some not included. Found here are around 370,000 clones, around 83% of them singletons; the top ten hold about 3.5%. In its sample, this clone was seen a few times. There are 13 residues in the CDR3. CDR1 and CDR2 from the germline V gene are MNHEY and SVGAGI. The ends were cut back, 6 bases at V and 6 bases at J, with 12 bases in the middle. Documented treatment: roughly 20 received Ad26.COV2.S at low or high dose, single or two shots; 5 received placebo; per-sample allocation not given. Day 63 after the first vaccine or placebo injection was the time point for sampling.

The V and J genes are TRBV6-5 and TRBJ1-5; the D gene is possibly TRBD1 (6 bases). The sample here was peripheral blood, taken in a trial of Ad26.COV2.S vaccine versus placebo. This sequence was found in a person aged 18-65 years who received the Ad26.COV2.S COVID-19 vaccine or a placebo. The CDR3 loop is CASRWDKSQPQHF. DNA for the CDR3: TGTGCCAGCAGGTGGGACAAAAGTCAGCCCCAGCATTTT.